Listed below are T cell receptor beta chains from one sample, sequenced in a study of blood T cell repertoires in COVID-19. The method was immunoSEQ multiplex PCR; TCRdb's version includes in-frame clones alone and lacks a portion of them. The table has 70,000 to 100,000 clones, 85% to 95% seen once. The sample taken for sequencing was peripheral blood. The source is a man in his sixties with acute or convalescent COVID-19. Both conserved end residues are part of each CDR3. D genes are given only for firm matches. The size field is filled for only some rows; it gives once, few, many or a size class.

clone_size: -
d_call: TRBD1
j_call: TRBJ2-7
v_call: TRBV29-1
cdr3_aa: CSVTGQGYEQYF
cdr3_nt: TGCAGCGTCACTGGACAGGGCTACGAGCAGTACTTC

clone_size: few
d_call: -
j_call: TRBJ2-5
v_call: TRBV9
cdr3_aa: CASSVGAKPGNVETQYF
cdr3_nt: TGTGCCAGCAGCGTAGGGGCTAAACCGGGAAACGTAGAGACCCAGTACTTC

clone_size: -
d_call: -
j_call: TRBJ2-1
v_call: TRBV6-1
cdr3_aa: CASSEDRDEQFF
cdr3_nt: TGTGCCAGCAGTGAAGACAGGGATGAGCAGTTCTTC

clone_size: -
d_call: TRBD1
j_call: TRBJ2-2
v_call: TRBV3-1/TRBV3-2
cdr3_aa: CASSQWTGMGSNTGELFF
cdr3_nt: TGTGCCAGCAGCCAATGGACAGGGATGGGTTCGAACACCGGGGAGCTGTTTTTT

clone_size: -
d_call: TRBD2
j_call: TRBJ2-7
v_call: TRBV4-2
cdr3_aa: CASSQATSGRGYEQYF
cdr3_nt: TGTGCCAGCAGCCAGGCAACTAGCGGGAGGGGCTACGAGCAGTACTTC

clone_size: -
d_call: -
j_call: TRBJ2-2
v_call: TRBV27
cdr3_aa: CASSLFAPIKLLGELFF
cdr3_nt: TGTGCCAGCAGTTTATTCGCACCAATCAAGCTACTAGGGGAGCTGTTTTTT

clone_size: -
d_call: TRBD2
j_call: TRBJ2-1
v_call: TRBV2
cdr3_aa: CASSMREVLYNEQFF
cdr3_nt: TGTGCCAGCAGTATGCGGGAGGTTCTCTACAATGAGCAGTTCTTC

clone_size: -
d_call: -
j_call: TRBJ1-6
v_call: TRBV9
cdr3_aa: CASSVEPVQDYNSPLHF
cdr3_nt: TGTGCCAGCAGCGTAGAACCGGTACAGGACTATAATTCACCCCTCCACTTT

clone_size: -
d_call: -
j_call: TRBJ2-5
v_call: TRBV7-7
cdr3_aa: CASSGGTEGETQYF
cdr3_nt: TGTGCTAGCAGCGGAGGGACTGAAGGAGAGACCCAGTACTTC

clone_size: -
d_call: TRBD2
j_call: TRBJ2-7
v_call: TRBV3-1/TRBV3-2
cdr3_aa: CASSSSGLPYEQYF
cdr3_nt: TGTGCCAGCAGCTCTTCGGGACTACCCTACGAGCAGTACTTC

clone_size: -
d_call: TRBD1
j_call: TRBJ1-2
v_call: TRBV5-1
cdr3_aa: CASSSSGAGQGVYGYTF
cdr3_nt: TGCGCCAGCAGCTCGTCCGGTGCGGGACAGGGGGTATATGGCTACACCTTC

clone_size: -
d_call: -
j_call: TRBJ1-1
v_call: TRBV6-5
cdr3_aa: CASSYSRMNTEAFF
cdr3_nt: TGTGCCAGCAGTTATAGCAGAATGAACACTGAAGCTTTCTTT

clone_size: -
d_call: -
j_call: TRBJ2-3
v_call: TRBV4-3
cdr3_aa: CASSHGGITDTQYF
cdr3_nt: TGCGCCAGCAGCCACGGGGGAATCACAGATACGCAGTATTTT

clone_size: -
d_call: -
j_call: TRBJ1-5
v_call: TRBV28
cdr3_aa: CASNQIEQEYSNQPQHF
cdr3_nt: TGTGCCAGCAACCAGATTGAACAGGAATATAGCAATCAGCCCCAGCATTTT

clone_size: -
d_call: -
j_call: TRBJ1-1
v_call: TRBV28
cdr3_aa: CASSQPTDTEAFF
cdr3_nt: TGTGCCAGCAGCCAACCGACAGACACTGAAGCTTTCTTT

clone_size: once
d_call: -
j_call: TRBJ1-4
v_call: TRBV15
cdr3_aa: CATSRQQEKLFF
cdr3_nt: TGTGCCACCAGCAGACAACAGGAAAAACTGTTTTTT

clone_size: -
d_call: TRBD2
j_call: TRBJ2-1
v_call: TRBV9
cdr3_aa: CASSTSGGLVGNEQFF
cdr3_nt: TGTGCCAGCAGCACCAGCGGGGGACTAGTTGGCAATGAGCAGTTCTTC

clone_size: -
d_call: TRBD1
j_call: TRBJ1-4
v_call: TRBV28
cdr3_aa: CASSQTVGTGGGWTGGKLFF
cdr3_nt: TGTGCCAGCAGCCAGACCGTGGGGACAGGGGGAGGTTGGACCGGAGGAAAACTGTTTTTT

clone_size: -
d_call: TRBD2
j_call: TRBJ2-1
v_call: TRBV6-6
cdr3_aa: CASSPLKREENNEQFF
cdr3_nt: TGTGCCAGCAGTCCCCTTAAGCGGGAGGAAAACAATGAGCAGTTCTTC

clone_size: -
d_call: TRBD2
j_call: TRBJ2-5
v_call: TRBV11-3
cdr3_aa: CASRTSAQETQYF
cdr3_nt: TGTGCCAGCAGGACTAGCGCTCAAGAGACCCAGTACTTC

clone_size: -
d_call: TRBD1
j_call: TRBJ2-2
v_call: TRBV4-2
cdr3_aa: CASSQDGTGGATGELFF
cdr3_nt: TGTGCCAGCAGCCAAGATGGGACAGGGGGCGCTACCGGGGAGCTGTTTTTT

clone_size: once
d_call: -
j_call: TRBJ1-3
v_call: TRBV3-1/TRBV3-2
cdr3_aa: CASSPPGPSGNTIYF
cdr3_nt: TGTGCCAGCAGCCCGCCTGGGCCCTCTGGAAACACCATATATTTT

clone_size: few
d_call: TRBD2
j_call: TRBJ2-7
v_call: TRBV5-1
cdr3_aa: CASSIGLAGGVYEQYF
cdr3_nt: TGCGCCAGCAGCATAGGACTAGCGGGAGGGGTATACGAGCAGTACTTC

clone_size: once
d_call: -
j_call: TRBJ1-1
v_call: TRBV10-2
cdr3_aa: CASSEALGTTPEAFF
cdr3_nt: TGCGCCAGCAGTGAGGCACTCGGGACAACTCCTGAAGCTTTCTTT

clone_size: -
d_call: TRBD2
j_call: TRBJ2-3
v_call: TRBV28
cdr3_aa: CASSLRRTSSYTQYF
cdr3_nt: TGTGCCAGCAGTTTGAGACGGACTAGCAGTTATACGCAGTATTTT

clone_size: -
d_call: TRBD1
j_call: TRBJ1-5
v_call: TRBV5-5
cdr3_aa: CASSRTGGSNQPQHF
cdr3_nt: TGTGCCAGCAGCCGCACAGGGGGCTCTAATCAGCCCCAGCATTTT

clone_size: -
d_call: -
j_call: TRBJ1-5
v_call: TRBV27
cdr3_aa: CASSITGYSNQPQHF
cdr3_nt: TGTGCCAGCAGTATTACAGGGTATAGCAATCAGCCCCAGCATTTT

clone_size: few
d_call: -
j_call: TRBJ2-2
v_call: TRBV3-1/TRBV3-2
cdr3_aa: CASSQGRGATGELFF
cdr3_nt: TGTGCCAGCAGCCAAGGCAGGGGGGCCACCGGGGAGCTGTTTTTT

clone_size: once
d_call: TRBD2
j_call: TRBJ2-1
v_call: TRBV5-4
cdr3_aa: CASRTLAGVSNEQFF
cdr3_nt: TGTGCCAGCAGGACCCTAGCGGGAGTAAGTAATGAGCAGTTCTTC

clone_size: -
d_call: -
j_call: TRBJ2-3
v_call: TRBV6-1
cdr3_aa: CASSETTYSTDTQYF
cdr3_nt: TGTGCCAGCAGTGAGACAACTTATAGCACAGATACGCAGTATTTT

clone_size: once
d_call: -
j_call: TRBJ2-6
v_call: TRBV5-1
cdr3_aa: CASSLRPRGVASGANVLTF
cdr3_nt: TGCGCCAGCAGCTTGCGTCCCAGGGGGGTGGCCTCTGGGGCCAACGTCCTGACTTTC

clone_size: -
d_call: TRBD2
j_call: TRBJ2-7
v_call: TRBV12-5
cdr3_aa: CASGRSSGTSGCEQYF
cdr3_nt: TGTGCTAGTGGCCGATCTTCCGGGACTAGCGGTTGCGAGCAGTACTTC

clone_size: -
d_call: -
j_call: TRBJ1-1
v_call: TRBV29-1
cdr3_aa: CSVEGAGKGPEAFF
cdr3_nt: TGCAGCGTTGAAGGGGCAGGGAAGGGGCCAGAAGCTTTCTTT

clone_size: -
d_call: TRBD1
j_call: TRBJ1-4
v_call: TRBV7-9
cdr3_aa: CATTGGDEKLFF
cdr3_nt: TGTGCCACCACAGGGGGGGATGAAAAACTGTTTTTT

clone_size: -
d_call: TRBD2
j_call: TRBJ2-7
v_call: TRBV7-8
cdr3_aa: CASSNQAGVEVYEQYF
cdr3_nt: TGTGCCAGCAGCAACCAAGCGGGAGTAGAGGTCTACGAGCAGTACTTC

clone_size: -
d_call: -
j_call: TRBJ2-7
v_call: TRBV27
cdr3_aa: CASRGTGSDEQYF
cdr3_nt: TGTGCCAGCAGGGGCACAGGGTCCGACGAGCAGTACTTC

clone_size: once
d_call: TRBD1
j_call: TRBJ1-2
v_call: TRBV6-5
cdr3_aa: CASRKTGANYGYTF
cdr3_nt: TGTGCCAGCAGAAAGACAGGGGCGAACTATGGCTACACCTTC

clone_size: -
d_call: TRBD2
j_call: TRBJ2-1
v_call: TRBV11-3
cdr3_aa: CASSSNERDEGYNEQFF
cdr3_nt: TGTGCCAGCAGCTCGAACGAGCGGGATGAGGGTTACAATGAGCAGTTCTTC

clone_size: -
d_call: -
j_call: TRBJ1-1
v_call: TRBV18
cdr3_aa: CASSPPYSPNTEAFF
cdr3_nt: TGTGCCAGCTCACCACCCTACAGTCCGAACACTGAAGCTTTCTTT

clone_size: -
d_call: -
j_call: TRBJ2-1
v_call: TRBV5-1
cdr3_aa: CASSNSGSAMEQFF
cdr3_nt: TGCGCCAGCAGCAACTCAGGTTCCGCCATGGAGCAGTTCTTC

clone_size: -
d_call: -
j_call: TRBJ1-5
v_call: TRBV5-8
cdr3_aa: CASSLAWQVSNQPQHF
cdr3_nt: TGTGCCAGCAGCTTGGCCTGGCAGGTTAGCAATCAGCCCCAGCATTTT